This T cell receptor beta chain was documented in a study of cytomegalovirus exposure and HLA in healthy donors. Study findings and constraints: What TCR beta sequences reportedly achieved was accurate prediction of HLA-A and HLA-B alleles in most subjects. Presence/absence analyses assumed roughly uniform sequencing depth across donors, which may not hold.

CDR3 size: 14 residues. The germline V gene has CDR1 SGHRS and CDR2 YFSETQ. In the case of this clone: The antigen is unknown. An end of the junction differs from the germline gene, which may be a read error.

With 60 Vbeta and 13 Jbeta primers, the PCR was carried out. The data were produced by immunoSEQ multiplex PCR, yet TCRdb's version contains in-frame clones alone and is incomplete. This table has under 200,000 clones, around 68% appearing once. The chain combines TRBV5-1 with TRBJ1-5; no clear D. Sequences were obtained from PBMCs. The TCR sequence derives from a woman between 40 and 50 years old in good health and CMV-seropositive. The CDR3 sequence is CASSLGQEDQPQNF. The CDR3 DNA sequence: TGCGCCAGCAGCTTGGGTCAGGAAGATCAGCCCCAGAATTTT.